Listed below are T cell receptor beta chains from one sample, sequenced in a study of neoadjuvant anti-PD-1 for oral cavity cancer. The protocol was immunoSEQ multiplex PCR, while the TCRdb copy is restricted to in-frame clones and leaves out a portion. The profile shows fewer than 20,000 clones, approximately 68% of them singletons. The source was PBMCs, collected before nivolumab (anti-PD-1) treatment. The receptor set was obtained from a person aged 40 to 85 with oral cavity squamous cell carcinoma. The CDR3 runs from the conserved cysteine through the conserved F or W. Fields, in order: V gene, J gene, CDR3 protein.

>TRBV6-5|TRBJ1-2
CASTSKGSYGYTF
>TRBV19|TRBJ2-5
CASSPRQGQGYQETQYF
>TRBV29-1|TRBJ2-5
CSALGFQETQYF
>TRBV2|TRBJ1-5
CASSLDRDQPQHF
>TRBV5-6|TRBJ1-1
CASSLSGGTEAFF
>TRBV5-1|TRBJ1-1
CASSLAGGGEAFF
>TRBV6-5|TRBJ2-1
CASRKAGTYNEQFF
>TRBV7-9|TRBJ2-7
CASSSSGVTYEQYF
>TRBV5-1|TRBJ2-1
CASSSSGTRSHEQFF
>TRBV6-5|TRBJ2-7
CASSYSPISTVREQYF
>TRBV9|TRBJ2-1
CASSVGLPGGIGYNEQFF
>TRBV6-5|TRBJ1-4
CASSYSRGTAEKLFF
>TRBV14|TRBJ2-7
CASSPFPGQGSYEQYF
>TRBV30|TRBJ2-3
CAWSVRRADTQYF
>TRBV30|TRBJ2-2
CAWSRVNTGELFF
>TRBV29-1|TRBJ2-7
CSVEDGLAGVYEQYF
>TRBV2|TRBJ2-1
CASSFRDRDENEQFF
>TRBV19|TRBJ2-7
CASTDRVGEQYF
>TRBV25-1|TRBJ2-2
CASSRALGGPRGGELFF
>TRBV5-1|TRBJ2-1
CASSPGQDYYNEQFF
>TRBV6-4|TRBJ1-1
CASDNRNTEAFF
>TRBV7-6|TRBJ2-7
CASSLAGGPLEQYF
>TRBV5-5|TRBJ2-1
CASSFGTGGEQFF
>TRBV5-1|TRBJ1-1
CASSQFDMNTEAFF
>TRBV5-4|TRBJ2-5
CASSLGLVETQYF
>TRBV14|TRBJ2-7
CASRPQAGIEQYF
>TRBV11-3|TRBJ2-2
CASSSTSGRLNTGELFF
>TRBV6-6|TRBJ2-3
CASSGGQDNTQYF
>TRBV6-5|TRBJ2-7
CASGQREGYEQYF
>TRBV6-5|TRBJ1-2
CASSSRGQASGYTF
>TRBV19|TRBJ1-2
CASSAGTGINYGYTF
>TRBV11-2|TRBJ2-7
CASTPRGAGDYEQYF
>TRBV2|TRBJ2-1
CASSEDGARTTEFF
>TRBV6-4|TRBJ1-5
CASSQQFNSNQPQHF
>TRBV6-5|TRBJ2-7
CASTESESGRYEQYF
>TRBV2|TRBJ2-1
CASSRDIREFF
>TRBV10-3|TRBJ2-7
CAISVETASYEQYF
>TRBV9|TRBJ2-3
CASSAIQDTQYF
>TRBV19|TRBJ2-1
CASSTSGVSNNEQFF
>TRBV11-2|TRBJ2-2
CASSLRSGTGGIGELFF
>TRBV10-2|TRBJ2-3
CASSYSTDTQYF
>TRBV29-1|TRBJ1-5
CSVETGRDQPQHF
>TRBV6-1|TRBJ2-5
CASRAGVETQYF
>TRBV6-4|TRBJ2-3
CASSDGSTDTQYF
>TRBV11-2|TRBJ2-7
CASREMTGHQDEQYF
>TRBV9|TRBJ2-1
CASSPSTASGNNEQFF
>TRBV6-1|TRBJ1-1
CASSEYGTPNTEAFF
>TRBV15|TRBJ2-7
CATSRQTGFEQYF
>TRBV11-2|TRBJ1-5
CASSLEGGGQPQHF